This T cell receptor (beta chain) is drawn from a study of blood T cell repertoires in COVID-19 (dated by TCRdb to 2019 to 2021). Background on the whole study: Samples covering the acute and convalescent phases of COVID-19 were provided by collaborators in the United States, Italy and Spain. HLA class I and class II types, where available, came from metadata supplied by the sample provider rather than from assay-based typing. The repertoires were released in a freely available public database meant as a resource for research on the immune response to SARS-CoV-2. The prospective study material was composed of cDNA or gDNA derived from T cells, B-cell-depleted T cells, or PBMCs. Subjects who had been exposed to COVID-19, were actively infected with it, or had recovered from it provided the deeply sampled blood TCRbeta repertoires that made up the dataset. Samples were obtained from the ongoing ImmuneRACE study (first 160 participants) and from over 1,000 subjects provided by 6 global collaborators. Sample metadata almost always included a de-identified subject ID, COVID-19 status, age in years and sex.

A note on this clone: There is no known antigen for this receptor. Per-nucleotide qualities are absent, and no much larger clonotype sits a single base away.

The immunoSEQ Assay, a bias-controlled multiplex PCR, was used to amplify TCRbeta CDR3 regions from genomic DNA. The paper's data handling went like this. The number of nucleated cells in each sample was estimated from the amplification of reference gene primers within the assay. To quantify the absolute abundance of each unique TCRbeta CDR3 rearrangement, sequence reads were collapsed and filtered. For each sample, productive Simpson clonality was calculated as the square root of Simpson's diversity index across productive rearrangements. TCRdb provides this immuneACCESS table in a form limited to in-frame rearrangements. Some clones are lacking; in checked studies, under half of them reflect an unresolved V gene, and why the rest are absent is not known. The V and J calls and clone size are taken from that table; D and trimming were inferred from the DNA. For this sample the table gives about 99,000 clones, of which more than 75% were detected only once. Of the sample, under 30% falls within the top ten clones.

CDR1 is given as SGHNT and CDR2 as YYREEE, both from the germline V gene (reference sequence). V loses 2 bases of germline sequence and J loses 10 bases, and the interval between the two ends is 19 bases. The cysteine opens and the phenylalanine closes a CDR3 of 15 amino acids. Only the CDR3 region is kept as DNA, spanning 45 bases read in frame from base 1. Each collaborating institution followed its own protocols to collect whole blood in K2EDTA tubes. For TCRbeta analysis, collaborator samples were shipped as frozen whole blood, as isolated PBMCs, or as DNA extracted from either sample type. On the study overall, not on this receptor specifically: How much clinical and demographic metadata was included differed by source and by participant, and the metadata was provided uncurated.

The chain is assembled from TRBV5-4 and TRBJ2-1; TRBD2 is a possible D gene, resting on 6 matching bases. The source is a man in his sixties with acute or convalescent COVID-19. The sample was peripheral blood. The CDR3 is CASSFAFGSEREQFF. The nucleotide sequence reads TGTGCCAGCAGCTTTGCTTTCGGGAGTGAACGCGAGCAGTTCTTC.